These 32 T cell receptor beta chains were sequenced from one sample in a study of T-cell memory formation after mild COVID-19. TCRdb independently ran MiXCR on the 5' RACE reads; one entry per CDR3 protein. Here the sample spans approximately 150,000 distinct CDR3 sequences, under 25% being singletons. Sequencing was carried out using PBMCs or a T cell subset sorted from them (not recorded which). Receptors were obtained from an adult woman who had mild COVID-19 (a few samples of this study predate the infection). Cell type and time point are not known.

There are a few counts of this clonotype. The chain employs TRBV6-1 and TRBJ2-7; D call uncertain. V dropped 5 bases and J dropped 6 bases, with 11 bases sitting between them. Germline CDR1 MNHNS, CDR2 SASEGT. The length of the CDR3 is 12 residues. The CDR3 protein is CASSTDGFEQYF. The CDR3 bases are TGTGCCAGCAGTACAGACGGATTCGAGCAGTACTTC.

This clonotype came up a few times. The chain uses TRBV5-1 and TRBJ2-1; D possibly uses TRBD1 or TRBD2 (6 bases each). CDR3 size: 13 residues. Germline lookup yields CDR1 SGHRS and CDR2 YFSETQ. Trimming pared 0 bases from V and 15 bases from J, leaving 16 bases between. The CDR3 reads CASSLEVKGGTFF. The CDR3 DNA reads TGCGCCAGCAGCTTGGAAGTAAAGGGGGGCACGTTCTTC.

This clonotype was counted a few times. The genes are TRBV5-1 and TRBJ2-3; the D call may be TRBD1 or TRBD2 (5 bases each). With 4 bases removed from V and 5 bases from J, the gap between germline ends came to 8 bases. The CDR3 totals 12 residues. Germline V CDR1 and CDR2: SGHRS, YFSETQ. This chain's CDR3 is CASSPGRDTQYF. DNA of the CDR3: TGCGCCAGCAGCCCAGGGAGAGATACGCAGTATTTT.

This chain joins TRBV6-6 and TRBJ2-2; D unclear. CDR1 is MNHNY, CDR2 SVGAGI, per germline (reference sequence). V gave up 6 bases and J gave up 6 bases, with 8 bases separating them. The CDR3 length is 12 residues. CDR3 sequence reads: CASSYRAGELFF. The CDR3 DNA is TGTGCCAGCAGCTACCGGGCCGGGGAGCTGTTTTTT.

The rearrangement uses TRBV20-1 and TRBJ2-3; 8 nucleotides line up with TRBD1. The J segment lost 0 bases and the V segment lost 5 bases, leaving 4 bases of the junction unmatched. The length of the CDR3 is 14 residues. CDR1 and CDR2 (germline): DFQATT, SNEGSKA (reference sequence). The CDR3 DNA sequence: TGCAGTGCTCCTACAGGGGGAAGCACAGATACGCAGTATTTT. This codes for CSAPTGGSTDTQYF.

This chain links TRBV5-1 with TRBJ2-3; tentative D call: TRBD1 (6 bases). This CDR3 spans 16 amino acids. The germline V and J ends were trimmed by 7 bases and 3 bases, with 21 bases remaining between them. CDR1 is SGHRS, CDR2 YFSETQ, per germline. The CDR3 reads CASELTTTGPTDTQYF. The DNA of the CDR3 is TGCGCCAGCGAGTTGACCACTACAGGGCCTACAGATACGCAGTATTTT. Based on the CDR3 plus reference TRBV5-1 and TRBJ2-3, the full variable domain is KAGVTQTPRYLIKTRGQQVTLSCSPISGHRSVSWYQQTPGQGLQFLFEYFSETQRNKGNFPGRFSGRQFSNSRSEMNVSTLELGDSALYLCASELTTTGPTDTQYFGPGTRLTVL.

V and J are TRBV5-6 and TRBJ2-7, with a tentative D call TRBD2 (5 bases). This CDR3 spans 14 amino acids. The V end lost 0 bases, the J end lost 3 bases, and 10 bases lay between the germline ends. Germline CDR1 is SGHDT and CDR2 is YYEEEE. Here the CDR3 reads CASSLVASLYEQYF. CDR3 nucleotide sequence: TGTGCCAGCAGCTTGGTGGCTAGCCTCTACGAGCAGTACTTC.

Comments on this clonotype: The junction and the germline gene differ at one end; a read error may be behind it. The V call is TRBV14, the J call TRBJ2-3; a weak D match, TRBD1 (6 bases). The CDR3 sequence is 14 residues long. Germline V lookup: CDR1 SGHDN, CDR2 FVKESK. CDR3 in amino acids: CASSQAPGADTQYF. The CDR3 DNA is TGTGCCAGCAGTCAAGCCCCAGGGGCAGATACGCAGTATTTT.

J is TRBJ1-2 and V is TRBV4-1, with D perhaps TRBD1 (5 bases). CDR1 is MGHRA, CDR2 YSYEKL, per germline. V was pared by 1 base and J by 5 bases, with 11 bases between. The CDR3 contains 14 residues. CDR3 loop: CASSQVEGSYGYTF. The CDR3 coding sequence is TGCGCCAGCAGCCAAGTAGAGGGGAGTTATGGCTACACCTTC.

This clonotype was observed a few times. V gene TRBV30 combines with J gene TRBJ2-5; a possible D gene is TRBD1 (6 bases). The germline V gene encodes CDR1 GTSNPN and CDR2 SVGIG (reference sequence). The CDR3 has 13 amino acids. The V end was cut by 4 bases, the J end by 4 bases, with 13 bases between. CDR3 DNA sequence: TGTGCCTGGAATTCACAGGGTGGAGAGACCCAGTACTTC. Protein sequence: CAWNSQGGETQYF. Full variable domain (rest looked up from reference TRBV30 and TRBJ2-5): SQTIHQWPATLVQPVGSPLSLECTVEGTSNPNLYWYRQAAGRGLQLLFYSVGIGQISSEVPQNLSASRPQDRQFILSSKKLLLSDSGFYLCAWNSQGGETQYFGPGTRLLVL.

This sequence joins TRBV12-3 or TRBV12-4 and TRBJ1-2; D is uncertain. Trimming removed 1 base at V and 1 base at J, with 10 bases between. CDR3 length: 15 amino acids. CDR3 DNA: TGTGCCAGCAGTTTAGGGGCGCCCAGTAACTATGGCTACACCTTC. Amino acids: CASSLGAPSNYGYTF.

This clonotype was counted between two and nine times. The rearrangement links TRBV6-5 to TRBJ2-2; TRBD2 agrees at 10 bases. Germline loops: CDR1 MNHEY, CDR2 SVGAGI. This CDR3 spans 16 amino acids. With 6 bases clipped from V and 5 bases from J, the junction kept 9 bases outside the gene matches. This CDR3 is CASSRPQRGGTGELFF. The DNA for the CDR3 is TGTGCCAGCAGCCGCCCCCAGCGGGGGGGAACCGGGGAGCTGTTTTTT.

The genes are TRBV10-3 and TRBJ2-5; 10 bases align to TRBD2. CDR1 ENHRY and CDR2 SYGVKD come from the germline V gene. Losses at the gene ends were 6 bases for V and 4 bases for J; bases not matched to a gene: 5. The CDR3 spans 14 residues. The CDR3 sequence is CAIRGTSESETQYF. Here the CDR3 DNA reads TGTGCCATCAGGGGGACTAGCGAGTCAGAGACCCAGTACTTC.

The table lists this clonotype with a few counts. The chain uses TRBV7-2 and TRBJ2-5; no reliable D call. The CDR3 length is 16 residues. The V end was cut by 0 bases, the J end by 5 bases, with 16 bases between. The germline V gene encodes CDR1 SGHTA and CDR2 FQGNSA. CDR3 nucleotides: TGTGCCAGCAGCTTAGCTCGGGCTCTCGGAATGGAGACCCAGTACTTC. This encodes CASSLARALGMETQYF.

This clonotype was seen a handful of times. The V gene is TRBV21-1, the J gene TRBJ2-5; TRBD2 was called by the table and not checked on the DNA. TRBV21-1 is listed as a pseudogene. The length of the CDR3 is 15 residues. The DNA of the CDR3 is TGTGCCAGCACCATACTAGCGGGAGGTGGGGAGACCCAGTACTTC. Translated, it gives CASTILAGGGETQYF.

The rearrangement joins TRBV7-3 to TRBJ2-2, with 14 bases aligning to TRBD2. The J segment lost 5 bases and the V segment lost 4 bases, leaving 12 bases of the junction unmatched. The length of the CDR3 is 19 residues. CDR1 is SGHTA, CDR2 FQGTGA, per germline. For the CDR3, the DNA is TGTGCCAGCAGCTCCCAATCCACCGGACTAGCGGGAGGTACCGGGGAGCTGTTTTTT. It is translated as CASSSQSTGLAGGTGELFF. Filled out from reference TRBV7-3 and TRBJ2-2, the complete variable domain reads GAGVSQTPSNKVTEKGKYVELRCDPISGHTALYWYRQSLGQGPEFLIYFQGTGAADDSGLPNDRFFAVRPEGSVSTLKIQRTERGDSAVYLCASSSQSTGLAGGTGELFFGEGSRLTVL.

Ten or more counts support this clonotype. V and J are TRBV4-3 and TRBJ2-7; 9 bases are shared with TRBD2. Germline CDR1 is LGHNA and CDR2 is YSLEER. Trimming at V came to 4 bases and at J to 4 bases, leaving 11 bases not matched to a gene. The CDR3 runs 16 residues. The CDR3 DNA sequence: TGCGCCAGCAGCCCCGGAGGGGCGGGAGGGGATTACGAGCAGTACTTC. This codes for CASSPGGAGGDYEQYF.

In its sample, this clonotype was seen a few times. The chain links TRBV24-1 to TRBJ2-1, with D perhaps TRBD1 or TRBD2 (6 bases each). With 4 bases removed from V and 0 bases from J, the gap between germline ends came to 9 bases. The CDR3 length is 15 residues. The V gene's germline CDR1 is KGHDR and CDR2 SFDVKD. This CDR3 reads CATSEGGSSYNEQFF. The CDR3 DNA follows: TGTGCCACCAGTGAAGGGGGGAGCTCCTACAATGAGCAGTTCTTC.

Comment on this clonotype: Germline is not matched at one junction end, which may reflect a read error. The chain combines TRBV5-1 with TRBJ2-4, with 9 bases identical to TRBD1. The CDR3 extends over 14 amino acids. The V gene's germline CDR1 is SGHRS and CDR2 YFSETQ. This CDR3 reads CASSSDPGQGFSIF. CDR3 sequence (DNA): TGCGCCAGCAGCTCTGACCCGGGACAGGGATTTTCCATCTTC.

CDR3 in amino acids: CASSLAGTGGRNEQYF. The CDR3 coding sequence is TGCGCCAGCAGCTTGGCCGGAACAGGGGGTCGCAACGAGCAGTACTTC. This sequence joins TRBV5-1 and TRBJ2-7, with 8 positions matching TRBD1. Germline CDR1 reads SGHRS; CDR2 reads YFSETQ. The CDR3 sequence is 16 residues long. The junction had 10 bases not matched to a gene; V was cut back by 0 bases and J by 5 bases.

The rearrangement joins TRBV5-1 to TRBJ1-4; D gene unclear. The CDR3 covers 16 residues. Trimming cost V 2 bases and J 0 bases, with 11 bases left between them. Looked up from germline, CDR1 is SGHRS and CDR2 is YFSETQ. This CDR3 is CASSLDGVATNEKLFF. Here the CDR3 DNA reads TGCGCCAGCAGCTTAGACGGAGTTGCAACTAATGAAAAACTGTTTTTT.

This clonotype was picked up a small number of times. The V and J genes are TRBV7-3 and TRBJ2-3; 7 bases are a match to TRBD2. CDR3 size: 15 residues. V was clipped by 8 bases and J by 3 bases; unmatched bases: 11. Germline V lookup: CDR1 SGHTA, CDR2 FQGTGA. In nucleotides, the CDR3 is TGTGCCAGCGCCAATCGGGGGGAGTTTACAGATACGCAGTATTTT. This sequence encodes CASANRGEFTDTQYF.

The gene calls are TRBV5-1 and TRBJ2-3; weak D call: TRBD2 (5 bases). The CDR3 has 13 amino acids. Germline lookup yields CDR1 SGHRS and CDR2 YFSETQ. V lost 6 bases, J lost 0 bases, and 8 bases lay in between. Here the CDR3 DNA reads TGCGCCAGCAACGGGGTTAGCACAGATACGCAGTATTTT. Translating it yields CASNGVSTDTQYF.

The rearrangement links TRBV20-1 to TRBJ2-3; 8 bases line up with TRBD2. V lost 4 bases, J lost 6 bases, and 12 bases stayed unmatched. Germline V gene data show CDR1 as DFQATT and CDR2 as SNEGSKA (reference sequence). The CDR3 is 15 residues long. The CDR3 sequence is CSATSGLGRRDTQYF. The CDR3 DNA is TGCAGTGCTACCTCGGGACTAGGACGACGGGATACGCAGTATTTT.

There are a few counts of this clonotype. The rearrangement uses TRBV10-3 and TRBJ2-4; TRBD2 might be the D (5 bases). The germline V gene has CDR1 ENHRY and CDR2 SYGVKD. Deletions cut 2 bases from V and 6 bases from J, with 8 bases between. This CDR3 spans 13 amino acids. The CDR3 region is CAISETGLNIQYF. Here the CDR3 DNA reads TGTGCCATCAGTGAGACGGGGTTAAACATTCAGTACTTC.

The chain recombines TRBV2 with TRBJ1-4, with D possibly being TRBD1 (5 bases). V lost 6 bases and J 17 bases, leaving 16 bases between the germline ends. This CDR3 region has 11 residues. The V gene's germline CDR1 is SNHLY and CDR2 FYNNEI. Here the CDR3 reads CASSARGAQFF. The CDR3 DNA reads as TGTGCCAGCAGCGCACGAGGGGCCCAATTTTTT. The full variable domain, rest sourced from reference TRBV2 and TRBJ1-4, is EPEVTQTPSHQVTQMGQEVILRCVPISNHLYFYWYRQILGQKVEFLVSFYNNEISEKSEIFDDQFSVERPDGSNFTLKIRSTKLEDSAMYFCASSARGAQFFGSGTQLSVL.

Only a few counts were recorded for this clonotype. The chain couples TRBV7-8 to TRBJ2-1, with D unclear. V lost 4 bases to trimming and J lost 7 bases, with 5 bases between them. The CDR3 runs 11 residues. Germline loops: CDR1 SGHVS, CDR2 FQNEAQ. The DNA of the CDR3 is TGTGCCAGCAGCTGGGGTAATGAGCAGTTCTTC. As protein: CASSWGNEQFF.

A few counts support this clonotype. V usage is TRBV5-1 and J usage is TRBJ1-1; 7 bases agree with TRBD1. V was clipped by 3 bases and J by 2 bases; unmatched bases: 10. The CDR3 has 16 residues. Germline assignment: CDR1 SGHRS and CDR2 YFSETQ. As DNA, the CDR3 is TGCGCCAGCAGCTCCGATACAGGGGCGGGTAACACTGAAGCTTTCTTT. Protein: CASSSDTGAGNTEAFF. Full variable domain (outside the CDR3, taken from reference TRBV5-1 and TRBJ1-1): KAGVTQTPRYLIKTRGQQVTLSCSPISGHRSVSWYQQTPGQGLQFLFEYFSETQRNKGNFPGRFSGRQFSNSRSEMNVSTLELGDSALYLCASSSDTGAGNTEAFFGQGTRLTVV.

This clonotype occurred many times. The CDR3 coding sequence is TGTGCCAGCAGCAAATCCGGGTCTTACACCGGGGAGCTGTTTTTT. Protein sequence: CASSKSGSYTGELFF. This chain joins TRBV7-9 and TRBJ2-2; D gene unclear. The CDR3 extends over 15 amino acids. Trimming cost V 5 bases and J 3 bases, with 13 bases left between them. Germline CDR1 reads SEHNR; CDR2 reads FQNEAQ (reference sequence). The variable domain in full, with the rest retrieved from reference TRBV7-9 and TRBJ2-2, is DTGVSQNPRHKITKRGQNVTFRCDPISEHNRLYWYRQTLGQGPEFLTYFQNEAQLEKSRLLSDRFSAERPKGSFSTLEIQRTEQGDSAMYLCASSKSGSYTGELFFGEGSRLTVL.

V gene TRBV10-3 combines with J gene TRBJ2-3, with 7 bases identical to TRBD2. The J segment lost 8 bases and the V segment lost 4 bases, leaving 6 bases of the junction unmatched. The CDR3 spans 13 residues. Germline V gene data show CDR1 as ENHRY and CDR2 as SYGVKD. CDR3: CAISAGGSGTQYF. CDR3 coding DNA: TGTGCCATCAGTGCGGGCGGGAGCGGTACGCAGTATTTT.

This clonotype has a handful of counts. The chain employs TRBV6-5 and TRBJ1-2, with a tentative D call TRBD1 (6 bases). The V end was cut by 4 bases, the J end by 4 bases, with 10 bases between. The CDR3 is made up of 13 amino acids. CDR1 MNHEY and CDR2 SVGAGI come from the germline V gene. The DNA for the CDR3 is TGTGCCAGCAGTTCGGACAGAAGCTATGGCTACACCTTC. Protein: CASSSDRSYGYTF.

The genes are TRBV5-1 and TRBJ2-1; 13 bases fit TRBD2. The CDR3 runs to 16 residues. V trimming: 6 bases; J trimming: 4 bases; junction bases outside the gene matches: 7. Per the germline V gene, CDR1 is SGHRS and CDR2 is YFSETQ. DNA of the CDR3: TGCGCCAGCATTTGGACTAGCGGGGGCCGATACAATGAGCAGTTCTTC. Amino acid sequence: CASIWTSGGRYNEQFF. The variable domain in full, completed from reference TRBV5-1 and TRBJ2-1, reads KAGVTQTPRYLIKTRGQQVTLSCSPISGHRSVSWYQQTPGQGLQFLFEYFSETQRNKGNFPGRFSGRQFSNSRSEMNVSTLELGDSALYLCASIWTSGGRYNEQFFGPGTRLTVL.